The sequence of this TCR beta chain was determined in a study of blood T cell repertoires in COVID-19. Turning to the study itself: T cells, B-cell-depleted T cells, or PBMCs provided the cDNA or gDNA that served as material.

Sequencing was performed with immunoSEQ multiplex PCR; in TCRdb, only in-frame clones are kept and a portion is missing. The sample yields around 34,000 clones, about 80% seen once. This clone appeared a few times. V was shortened by 6 bases and J by 2 bases, with 11 bases between the two germline ends. The germline CDR1 and CDR2 sequences are SGHAT and FQNNGV. The CDR3 loop spans 14 amino acids. The chain employs TRBV11-2 and TRBJ1-3; maybe TRBD1 (6 bases). This receptor was obtained from a woman between 65 and 79 years old with acute or convalescent COVID-19. The specimen was peripheral blood. The CDR3 sequence: CASSSRGAGNTIYF. The CDR3 nucleotides read TGTGCCAGCAGTTCCAGGGGAGCTGGAAACACCATATATTTT. Full variable domain (rest looked up from reference TRBV11-2 and TRBJ1-3): EAGVAQSPRYKIIEKRQSVAFWCNPISGHATLYWYQQILGQGPKLLIQFQNNGVVDDSQLPKDRFSAERLKGVDSTLKIQPAKLEDSAVYLCASSSRGAGNTIYFGEGSWLTVV.